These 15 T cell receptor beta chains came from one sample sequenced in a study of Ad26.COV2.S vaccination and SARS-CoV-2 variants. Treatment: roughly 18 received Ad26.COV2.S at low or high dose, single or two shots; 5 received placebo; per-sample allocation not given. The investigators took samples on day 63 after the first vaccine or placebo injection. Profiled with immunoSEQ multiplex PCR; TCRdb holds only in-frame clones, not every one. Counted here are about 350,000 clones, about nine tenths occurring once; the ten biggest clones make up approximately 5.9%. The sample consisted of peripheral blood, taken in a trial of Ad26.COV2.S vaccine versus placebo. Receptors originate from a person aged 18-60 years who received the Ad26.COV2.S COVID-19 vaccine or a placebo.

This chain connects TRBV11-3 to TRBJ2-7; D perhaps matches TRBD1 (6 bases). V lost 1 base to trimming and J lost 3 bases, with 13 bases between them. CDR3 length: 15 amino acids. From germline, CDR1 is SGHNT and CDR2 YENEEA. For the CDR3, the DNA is TGTGCCAGCAGCTTAGGGGCCGGGACAAACTACGAGCAGTACTTC. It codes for CASSLGAGTNYEQYF.

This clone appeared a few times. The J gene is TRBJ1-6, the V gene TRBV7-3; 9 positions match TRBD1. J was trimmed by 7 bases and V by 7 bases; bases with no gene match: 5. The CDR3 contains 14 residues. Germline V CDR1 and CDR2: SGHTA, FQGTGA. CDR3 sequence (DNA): TGTGCCAGCAACCCGGGACAGGGCAATTCACCCCTCCACTTT. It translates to CASNPGQGNSPLHF.

CDR3 protein: CASHATGTSPLHF. DNA for the CDR3: TGTGCCAGCCACGCGACAGGGACGTCACCCCTCCACTTT. The chain recombines TRBV18 with TRBJ1-6, with 7 bases that match TRBD1. Germline V gene data show CDR1 as KGHSH and CDR2 as LQKENI. V lost 8 bases, J lost 10 bases, and 8 bases stayed unmatched. The CDR3 has 13 residues.

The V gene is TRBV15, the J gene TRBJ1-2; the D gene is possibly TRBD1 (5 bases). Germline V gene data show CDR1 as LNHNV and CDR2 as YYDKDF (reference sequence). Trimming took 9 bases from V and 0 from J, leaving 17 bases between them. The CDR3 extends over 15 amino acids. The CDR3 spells CATSLSDRSNYGYTF. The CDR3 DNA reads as TGTGCCACTAGTCTATCTGACAGATCTAACTATGGCTACACCTTC.

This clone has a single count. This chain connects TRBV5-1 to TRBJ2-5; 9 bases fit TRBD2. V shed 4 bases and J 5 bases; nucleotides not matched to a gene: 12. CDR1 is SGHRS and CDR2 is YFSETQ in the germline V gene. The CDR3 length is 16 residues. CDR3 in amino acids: CASSLAGTVGLETQYF. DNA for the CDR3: TGCGCCAGCAGCCTAGCGGGGACGGTAGGCTTGGAGACCCAGTACTTC.

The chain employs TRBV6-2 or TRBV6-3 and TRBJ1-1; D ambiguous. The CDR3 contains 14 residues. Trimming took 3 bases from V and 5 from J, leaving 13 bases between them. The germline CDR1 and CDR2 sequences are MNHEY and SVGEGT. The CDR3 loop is CASSYTSVGTEAFF. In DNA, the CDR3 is TGTGCCAGCAGTTATACGTCCGTCGGGACTGAAGCTTTCTTT.

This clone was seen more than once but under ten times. The CDR3 sequence is CASSEAPGFPAFF. CDR3 coding DNA: TGTGCCAGCAGTGAAGCGCCCGGCTTCCCCGCTTTCTTT. V and J are TRBV6-1 and TRBJ1-1, with unresolved D. V lost 0 bases and J lost 11, with 13 bases in between. The CDR3 sequence is 13 residues long. Germline V gene sequence: CDR1 MNHNS, CDR2 SASEGT.

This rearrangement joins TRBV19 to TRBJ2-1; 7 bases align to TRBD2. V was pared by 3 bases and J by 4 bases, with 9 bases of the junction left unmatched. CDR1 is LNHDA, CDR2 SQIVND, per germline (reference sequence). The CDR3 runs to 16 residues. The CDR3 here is CASSMEAGEPYNEQFF. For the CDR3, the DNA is TGTGCCAGTAGTATGGAGGCGGGAGAGCCTTACAATGAGCAGTTCTTC. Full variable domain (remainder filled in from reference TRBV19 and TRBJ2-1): DGGITQSPKYLFRKEGQNVTLSCEQNLNHDAMYWYRQDPGQGLRLIYYSQIVNDFQKGDIAEGYSVSREKKESFPLTVTSAQKNPTAFYLCASSMEAGEPYNEQFFGPGTRLTVL.

Written as DNA, the CDR3 is TGTGCCAGCAGTTTAGAGAGGGGGTCTGGAAACACCATATATTTT. Translation: CASSLERGSGNTIYF. The chain carries TRBV28 and TRBJ1-3; TRBD1 is a possible D gene (6 bases). The ends were cut back, 2 bases at V and 1 base at J, with 9 bases in the middle. CDR1 and CDR2 from the germline V gene are MDHEN and SYDVKM. CDR3 length: 15 residues.

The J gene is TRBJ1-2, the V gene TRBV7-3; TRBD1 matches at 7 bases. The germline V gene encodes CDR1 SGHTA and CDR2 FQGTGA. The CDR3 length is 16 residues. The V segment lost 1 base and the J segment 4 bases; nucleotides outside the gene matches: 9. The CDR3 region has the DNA TGTGCCAGCAGCTTAATGCCCCTCGGACAGGCCTATGGCTACACCTTC. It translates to CASSLMPLGQAYGYTF.

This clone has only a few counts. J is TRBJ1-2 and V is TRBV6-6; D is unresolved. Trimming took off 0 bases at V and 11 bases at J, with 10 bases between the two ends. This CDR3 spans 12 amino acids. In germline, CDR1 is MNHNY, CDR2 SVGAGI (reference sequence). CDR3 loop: CASSYSDRPYTF. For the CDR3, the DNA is TGTGCCAGCAGTTACTCAGACCGACCGTACACCTTC.

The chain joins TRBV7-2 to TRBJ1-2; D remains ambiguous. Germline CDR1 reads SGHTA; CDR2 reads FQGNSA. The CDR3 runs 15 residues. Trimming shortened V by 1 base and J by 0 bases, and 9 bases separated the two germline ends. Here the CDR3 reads CASSLDISANYGYTF. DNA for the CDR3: TGTGCCAGCAGCTTAGATATCTCTGCTAACTATGGCTACACCTTC.

The CDR3 loop reads CASTSTGTYYGYTF. The CDR3 DNA reads TGTGCCAGCACCTCGACAGGGACCTACTATGGCTACACCTTC. This chain uses TRBV6-1 with TRBJ1-2; TRBD1 aligns across 7 bases. After removal of 7 bases from V and 3 bases from J, the junction contained 8 bases not matched to a gene. Germline V CDR1 and CDR2: MNHNS, SASEGT. The CDR3 spans 14 residues.

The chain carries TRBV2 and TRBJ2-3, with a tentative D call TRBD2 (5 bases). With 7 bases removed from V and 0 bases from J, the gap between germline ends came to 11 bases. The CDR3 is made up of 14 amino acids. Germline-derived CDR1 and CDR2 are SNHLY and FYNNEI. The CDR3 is CASNLERSTDTQYF. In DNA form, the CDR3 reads TGTGCCAGCAATCTCGAGCGGAGCACAGATACGCAGTATTTT.

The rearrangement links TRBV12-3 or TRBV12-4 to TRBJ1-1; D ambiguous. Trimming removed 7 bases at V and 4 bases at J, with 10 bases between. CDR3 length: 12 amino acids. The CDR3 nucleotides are TGTGCCAGCACTTGGGGAGGCACTGAAGCTTTCTTT. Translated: CASTWGGTEAFF.